The sample holds many counts of the clone carrying this TCR beta chain. The data are from a study of blood T cells in healthy people across ages. A J-beta primer mix and a sample-barcoded 5' primer were used in a second PCR of roughly 6 to 11 cycles. TCRdb fed the 5' RACE reads into MiXCR, producing one record per CDR3 protein. The sample lists about 400,000 distinct CDR3 sequences; more than 45% were seen once. The V end was cut by 1 base, the J end by 2 bases, with 6 bases between. The CDR3 totals 13 residues. Germline V lookup: CDR1 SGHTA, CDR2 FQGNSA. This sequence was found in a man in his fifties or sixties in good health. The chain uses TRBV7-2 and TRBJ2-7; no clear D gene. Sequencing was done on a sample of blood. The CDR3 here is CASSLGSPYEQYF. CDR3 DNA sequence: TGTGCCAGCAGCTTAGGTTCCCCCTACGAGCAGTACTTC.